The 29 T cell receptor beta chains below all came from one sample that was sequenced in a study of blood T cell repertoires in COVID-19. This table comes from immunoSEQ multiplex PCR, and its TCRdb copy is limited to in-frame clones, with some not included. The sample holds 110,000 or so clones; more than 75% are singletons and the top ten take about 2%. Material for sequencing was peripheral blood. The source is a woman between 45 and 60 years old with acute or convalescent COVID-19.

The rearrangement joins TRBV30 to TRBJ2-2; 11 bases agree with TRBD1. The CDR3 has 14 residues. Trimming removed 5 bases from V and 7 bases from J; junction bases left unmatched: 6. Germline-derived CDR1 and CDR2 are GTSNPN and SVGIG (reference sequence). The CDR3 region has the DNA TGTGCCTGGGAAGGGACAGGGGGTATCGGGGAGCTGTTTTTT. It is translated as CAWEGTGGIGELFF.

The CDR3, as DNA: TGTGCCAGCAGCCCCAGGGAAACGGCTGAAGCTTTCTTT. Its protein is CASSPRETAEAFF. The genes are TRBV6-5 and TRBJ1-1; perhaps TRBD1 as D (5 bases). Germline values: CDR1 MNHEY, CDR2 SVGAGI. With 6 bases removed from V and 6 bases from J, the gap between germline ends came to 14 bases. This CDR3 comprises 13 residues.

The chain recombines TRBV11-2 with TRBJ2-1, with D maybe TRBD1 (6 bases). This CDR3 is built from 15 residues. Germline V CDR1 and CDR2: SGHAT, FQNNGV. V shed 2 bases and J shed 0 bases, with 8 bases lying between them. The CDR3 region has the DNA TGTGCCAGCAGCTTATCAGGGGCCTCCTACAATGAGCAGTTCTTC. Translating it yields CASSLSGASYNEQFF.

The chain carries TRBV18 and TRBJ1-1; D remains unclear. This CDR3 has 15 amino acids. Germline V gene lookup returns CDR1 KGHSH and CDR2 LQKENI. V was clipped by 0 bases and J by 2 bases, with 10 bases between them. CDR3 loop: CASSPPGQPNTEAFF. DNA of the CDR3: TGTGCCAGCTCACCACCGGGCCAGCCTAACACTGAAGCTTTCTTT.

CDR3 nucleotide sequence: TGCGCCAGCAGCCAAGATCGGGACAATGAGCAGTTCTTC. Amino acid sequence: CASSQDRDNEQFF. The V call is TRBV4-1, the J call TRBJ2-1; unclear D gene. Germline CDR1 is MGHRA and CDR2 is YSYEKL. Trimming removed 0 bases at V and 5 bases at J, with 5 bases between. The CDR3 loop spans 13 amino acids.

The rearrangement links TRBV2 to TRBJ2-7; TRBD2 might be the D (6 bases). V was trimmed by 6 bases and J by 7 bases, leaving 16 bases between them. The CDR3 extends over 13 amino acids. CDR1 is SNHLY and CDR2 is FYNNEI in the germline V gene. The CDR3: CASSEGLVGEQYF. CDR3 bases: TGTGCCAGCAGCGAGGGACTGGTCGGGGAGCAGTACTTC.

The table lists this clone with a few counts. This chain joins TRBV7-9 and TRBJ1-4; D may be TRBD1 (6 bases). The CDR3 contains 16 residues. The germline V gene has CDR1 SEHNR and CDR2 FQNEAQ (reference sequence). The ends were cut back, 5 bases at V and 6 bases at J, with 19 bases in the middle. The CDR3 reads CASSRTGGGQDEKLFF. CDR3 nucleotides: TGTGCCAGCAGCCGAACCGGCGGGGGCCAGGATGAAAAACTGTTTTTT.

The rearrangement uses TRBV18 and TRBJ2-1; maybe TRBD2 (5 bases). Germline lookup yields CDR1 KGHSH and CDR2 LQKENI. The length of the CDR3 is 16 residues. The V and J ends lost 3 bases and 0 bases respectively, with 12 bases between them. This CDR3 is CASSPEAARSYNEQFF. The CDR3 region has the DNA TGTGCCAGCTCACCGGAGGCGGCCCGCTCCTACAATGAGCAGTTCTTC.

This chain connects TRBV10-3 to TRBJ1-2; D may be TRBD1 (6 bases). The CDR3 runs 15 residues. Germline V CDR1 and CDR2: ENHRY, SYGVKD. V lost 3 bases and J lost 6, with 17 bases in between. The CDR3 region has the DNA TGTGCCATCAGTGAAAGGGGGAGGGATATGGATGGCTACACCTTC. This codes for CAISERGRDMDGYTF.

V gene TRBV5-1 combines with J gene TRBJ2-7, with TRBD1 identical over 9 bases. The CDR3 is 15 amino acids. Germline CDR1 SGHRS, CDR2 YFSETQ. Trimming removed 3 bases from V and 7 bases from J; junction bases left unmatched: 11. The CDR3 DNA reads TGCGCCAGCAGCTCGGGACAGGGCGGTTCAGGGGAGCAGTACTTC. Translating it yields CASSSGQGGSGEQYF.

The rearrangement links TRBV7-2 to TRBJ2-2; 8 nucleotides line up with TRBD2. V was pared by 3 bases and J by 6 bases, with 9 bases of the junction left unmatched. This CDR3 is 16 amino acids long. CDR1 and CDR2 from the germline V gene are SGHTA and FQGNSA. Here the CDR3 DNA reads TGTGCCAGCAGCTTCGACCCGGGACTAGACTCCGGGGAGCTGTTTTTT. Amino acids: CASSFDPGLDSGELFF.

This chain uses TRBV11-2 with TRBJ2-1; 16 bases fit TRBD2. CDR1 and CDR2 (germline): SGHAT, FQNNGV. The CDR3 runs to 17 residues. J gave up 8 bases and V 5 bases, and 9 bases lay outside the gene matches. In DNA, the CDR3 is TGTGCCAGCAGCCCGGGGACTAGCGGGAGGGCCAAGGATGAGCAGTTCTTC. Translating it yields CASSPGTSGRAKDEQFF.

The V call is TRBV11-2, the J call TRBJ2-3; unclear D gene. The CDR3 spans 12 residues. Trimming cost V 4 bases and J 8 bases, with 10 bases left between them. Looked up from germline, CDR1 is SGHAT and CDR2 is FQNNGV. CDR3 residues: CASSYRRGTQYF. DNA for the CDR3: TGTGCCAGCAGCTATAGGAGAGGTACGCAGTATTTT.

The CDR3 sequence: CASSQDRGTRGYTF. CDR3 nucleotide sequence: TGTGCCAGCAGCCAAGATAGGGGTACTCGTGGCTACACCTTC. The genes are TRBV3-1 (or the pseudogene TRBV3-2) and TRBJ1-2; a weak D match, TRBD1 (5 bases). CDR1 is LGHDT, CDR2 YNNKEL, per germline (reference sequence). There are 14 residues in the CDR3. Trimming stripped 0 bases from V and 7 bases from J, with 12 bases between.

This rearrangement joins TRBV25-1 to TRBJ2-7; D gene uncertain. In germline, CDR1 is MGHDK, CDR2 SYGVNS. The V end lost 4 bases, the J end lost 3 bases, and 7 bases lay between the germline ends. The CDR3 is made up of 12 amino acids. CDR3 protein: CASSGTSYEQYF. The CDR3, as DNA: TGTGCCAGCAGTGGCACCAGCTACGAGCAGTACTTC.

This chain connects TRBV10-3 to TRBJ2-7; 8 nucleotides line up with TRBD2. V was pared by 5 bases and J by 5 bases, with 8 bases of the junction left unmatched. This CDR3 region has 14 residues. Per germline, CDR1 ENHRY and CDR2 SYGVKD. The CDR3 coding sequence is TGTGCCATCAGTTTAGCGGGAAAGTCAGACGAGCAGTACTTC. Translation: CAISLAGKSDEQYF.

The chain uses TRBV7-9 and TRBJ2-1; D is ambiguous. The ends were cut back, 5 bases at V and 0 bases at J, with 11 bases in the middle. CDR1 SEHNR and CDR2 FQNEAQ come from the germline V gene (reference sequence). The CDR3 extends over 15 amino acids. This chain's CDR3 is CASSPVYSSYNEQFF. CDR3 sequence (DNA): TGTGCCAGCAGCCCGGTTTACTCCTCCTACAATGAGCAGTTCTTC.

V is TRBV3-1 (or the pseudogene TRBV3-2) and J is TRBJ2-1, with D possibly being TRBD2 (5 bases). CDR1 is LGHDT and CDR2 is YNNKEL in the germline V gene (reference sequence). The germline V and J ends were trimmed by 4 bases and 5 bases, with 9 bases remaining between them. CDR3 length: 13 amino acids. The CDR3 protein is CASSLGLNNEQFF. As DNA, the CDR3 is TGTGCCAGCAGCCTTGGACTGAACAATGAGCAGTTCTTC.

The chain has TRBV5-1 and TRBJ1-3; 9 bases align to TRBD1. There are 15 residues in the CDR3. Germline CDR1 is SGHRS and CDR2 is YFSETQ. With 5 bases clipped from V and 4 bases from J, the junction kept 7 bases outside the gene matches. Here the CDR3 DNA reads TGCGCCAGCAGTCAGGGGACAGGGTACGGAAACACCATATATTTT. Protein sequence: CASSQGTGYGNTIYF.

A single count supports this clone. J is TRBJ1-4 and V is TRBV11-3; TRBD1 aligns across 10 bases. Trimming removed 6 bases from V and 8 bases from J; junction bases left unmatched: 6. There are 14 residues in the CDR3. The germline V gene has CDR1 SGHNT and CDR2 YENEEA. CDR3 amino acids: CASSWTGGEEKLFF. CDR3 DNA: TGTGCCAGCAGTTGGACAGGGGGAGAGGAAAAACTGTTTTTT. The full variable domain, its missing parts supplied by reference TRBV11-3 and TRBJ1-4, is EAGVVQSPRYKIIEKKQPVAFWCNPISGHNTLYWYLQNLGQGPELLIRYENEEAVDDSQLPKDRFSAERLKGVDSTLKIQPAELGDSAVYLCASSWTGGEEKLFFGSGTQLSVL.

The rearrangement links TRBV6-5 to TRBJ1-2; 7 nucleotides agree with TRBD1. The V gene's germline CDR1 is MNHEY and CDR2 SVGAGI. J was trimmed by 3 bases and V by 7 bases; bases with no gene match: 8. The CDR3 is made up of 14 amino acids. CDR3 DNA: TGTGCCAGCACCCGGTCCGGACAGGACTATGGCTACACCTTC. Protein product: CASTRSGQDYGYTF.

This rearrangement joins TRBV5-6 to TRBJ1-4, with D possibly TRBD1 on 6 matching bases. This CDR3 spans 13 amino acids. V lost 5 bases and J 8 bases, leaving 13 bases between the germline ends. Germline V gives CDR1 SGHDT, CDR2 YYEEEE. The CDR3 coding sequence is TGTGCCAGCAGAACCTGGGGGGGCGAAAAACTGTTTTTT. Translation: CASRTWGGEKLFF.

The CDR3 protein is CASSFPTSGGVNEQFF. The DNA of the CDR3 is TGTGCCAGCAGCTTTCCGACTAGCGGGGGGGTGAATGAGCAGTTCTTC. The rearrangement links TRBV9 to TRBJ2-1; TRBD2 aligns across 14 bases. CDR1 is SGDLS and CDR2 is YYNGEE in the germline V gene. The CDR3 loop spans 16 amino acids. The junction had 7 bases not matched to a gene; V was cut back by 4 bases and J by 7 bases.

The chain links TRBV9 to TRBJ2-1, with a possible D match to TRBD2 (6 bases). The V end lost 2 bases, the J end lost 8 bases, and 20 bases lay between the germline ends. The CDR3 runs 16 residues. The V gene's germline CDR1 is SGDLS and CDR2 YYNGEE. Here the CDR3 reads CASSVSGRRGLDEQFF. The DNA of the CDR3 is TGTGCCAGCAGCGTGTCAGGTAGGAGGGGACTCGATGAGCAGTTCTTC.

The rearrangement links TRBV4-1 to TRBJ2-1; D possibly corresponds to TRBD2 (6 bases). Trimming left V 4 bases short and J 6 bases short, with 16 bases between. CDR1 is MGHRA and CDR2 is YSYEKL in the germline V gene. CDR3 size: 15 residues. CDR3 loop: CASSLPGRTINEQFF. DNA for the CDR3: TGCGCCAGCAGCCTCCCGGGACGGACTATCAATGAGCAGTTCTTC.

The gene calls are TRBV13 and TRBJ1-6; TRBD1 is a possible D gene (5 bases). The CDR3 totals 14 residues. Germline CDR1 PRHDT, CDR2 FYEKMQ (reference sequence). Deletions cut 1 base from V and 10 bases from J, with 11 bases between. Here the CDR3 DNA reads TGTGCCAGCAGCTTAGAGGGGATCGGGTCACCCCTCCACTTT. The encoded protein is CASSLEGIGSPLHF.

This clone was observed a single time. The chain carries TRBV7-8 and TRBJ2-3, with unresolved D. Trimming shortened V by 1 base and J by 5 bases, and 10 bases separated the two germline ends. The CDR3 is 14 amino acids. Germline CDR1 is SGHVS and CDR2 is FQNEAQ. The CDR3 sequence: CASSLGPGQDTQYF. Written as DNA, the CDR3 is TGTGCCAGCAGCTTAGGGCCAGGTCAAGATACGCAGTATTTT.

This clone has more than one count but fewer than ten. The same CDR3 can be traced to other DNA sequences in this sample. The chain couples TRBV9 to TRBJ1-1; TRBD1 is a possible D gene (5 bases). The CDR3 spans 15 residues. Between the trimmed V and J ends, which lost 0 bases and 1 base, there was a span of 10 bases. The germline V gene encodes CDR1 SGDLS and CDR2 YYNGEE. The CDR3 DNA reads TGTGCCAGCAGCGTAGGAACAGGTTGGAACACTGAAGCTTTCTTT. It specifies CASSVGTGWNTEAFF.

Ten or more counts support this clone. The chain recombines TRBV5-1 with TRBJ1-2; 9 bases match TRBD1. CDR1 and CDR2 from the germline V gene are SGHRS and YFSETQ. CDR3 length: 14 amino acids. With 0 bases clipped from V and 7 bases from J, the junction kept 4 bases outside the gene matches. The CDR3 spells CASSLEQGAGGYTF. The CDR3 DNA is TGCGCCAGCAGCTTGGAACAGGGGGCGGGTGGCTACACCTTC.